This is a list of T cell receptor beta chains from one sample in a study of blood T cell repertoires in COVID-19. TCRdb keeps only in-frame clones here, not all; method: immunoSEQ multiplex PCR. This repertoire shows roughly 190,000 clones, around four fifths found once; its top ten account for less than 3.5%. Sequenced input: peripheral blood. These receptors were collected from a middle-aged man with active or convalescent COVID-19. CDR3s include the opening cysteine and the closing phenylalanine or tryptophan. The D gene is left open where the match is weak. A clone size is listed for some rows: how often the clone was seen (once, few, many), or a class if it is expanded.

clone size	D gene	V gene	J gene	CDR3 DNA	CDR3 protein
NA	TRBD1	TRBV3-1/TRBV3-2	TRBJ2-6	TGTGCCAGCAGCCGGGACAGCTCTGGGGCCAACGTCCTGACTTTC	CASSRDSSGANVLTF
NA	TRBD1	TRBV24-1	TRBJ2-3	TGTGCCACCGCGCGACAGGGCTTCAGAGATACGCAGTATTTT	CATARQGFRDTQYF
NA	NA	TRBV9	TRBJ2-7	TGTGCCAGCAGCCCCCCGGGCGGGAACCCCTACGAGCAGTACTTC	CASSPPGGNPYEQYF
NA	TRBD1	TRBV5-1	TRBJ1-1	TGCGCCAGCAGCCTGAGGACAGGGAACACTGAAGCTTTCTTT	CASSLRTGNTEAFF
NA	NA	TRBV7-2	TRBJ1-5	TGTGCCAGCAGCTTAGCCGTGTGGCGCGGGAGCAATCAGCCCCAGCATTTT	CASSLAVWRGSNQPQHF
once	TRBD1	TRBV29-1	TRBJ2-1	TGCAGCGTATCCGGGACAGGGGACAATGAGCAGTTCTTC	CSVSGTGDNEQFF
NA	TRBD1	TRBV15	TRBJ2-3	TGTGCCACCAGCGACCGAGGGGGCGCGTTTAGCACAGATACGCAGTATTTT	CATSDRGGAFSTDTQYF
NA	TRBD1	TRBV28	TRBJ1-5	TGTGCCAGCAGTTTGGACAGGGGCAATCAGCCCCAGCATTTT	CASSLDRGNQPQHF
NA	NA	TRBV9	TRBJ1-1	TGTGCCAGCAGTCCAATGACAGGAGGCACTGAAGCTTTCTTT	CASSPMTGGTEAFF
NA	NA	TRBV27	TRBJ1-4	TGTGCAAGCAGCTTCCTGGGGCAGGGCTCGGAAAAACTGTTTTTT	CASSFLGQGSEKLFF